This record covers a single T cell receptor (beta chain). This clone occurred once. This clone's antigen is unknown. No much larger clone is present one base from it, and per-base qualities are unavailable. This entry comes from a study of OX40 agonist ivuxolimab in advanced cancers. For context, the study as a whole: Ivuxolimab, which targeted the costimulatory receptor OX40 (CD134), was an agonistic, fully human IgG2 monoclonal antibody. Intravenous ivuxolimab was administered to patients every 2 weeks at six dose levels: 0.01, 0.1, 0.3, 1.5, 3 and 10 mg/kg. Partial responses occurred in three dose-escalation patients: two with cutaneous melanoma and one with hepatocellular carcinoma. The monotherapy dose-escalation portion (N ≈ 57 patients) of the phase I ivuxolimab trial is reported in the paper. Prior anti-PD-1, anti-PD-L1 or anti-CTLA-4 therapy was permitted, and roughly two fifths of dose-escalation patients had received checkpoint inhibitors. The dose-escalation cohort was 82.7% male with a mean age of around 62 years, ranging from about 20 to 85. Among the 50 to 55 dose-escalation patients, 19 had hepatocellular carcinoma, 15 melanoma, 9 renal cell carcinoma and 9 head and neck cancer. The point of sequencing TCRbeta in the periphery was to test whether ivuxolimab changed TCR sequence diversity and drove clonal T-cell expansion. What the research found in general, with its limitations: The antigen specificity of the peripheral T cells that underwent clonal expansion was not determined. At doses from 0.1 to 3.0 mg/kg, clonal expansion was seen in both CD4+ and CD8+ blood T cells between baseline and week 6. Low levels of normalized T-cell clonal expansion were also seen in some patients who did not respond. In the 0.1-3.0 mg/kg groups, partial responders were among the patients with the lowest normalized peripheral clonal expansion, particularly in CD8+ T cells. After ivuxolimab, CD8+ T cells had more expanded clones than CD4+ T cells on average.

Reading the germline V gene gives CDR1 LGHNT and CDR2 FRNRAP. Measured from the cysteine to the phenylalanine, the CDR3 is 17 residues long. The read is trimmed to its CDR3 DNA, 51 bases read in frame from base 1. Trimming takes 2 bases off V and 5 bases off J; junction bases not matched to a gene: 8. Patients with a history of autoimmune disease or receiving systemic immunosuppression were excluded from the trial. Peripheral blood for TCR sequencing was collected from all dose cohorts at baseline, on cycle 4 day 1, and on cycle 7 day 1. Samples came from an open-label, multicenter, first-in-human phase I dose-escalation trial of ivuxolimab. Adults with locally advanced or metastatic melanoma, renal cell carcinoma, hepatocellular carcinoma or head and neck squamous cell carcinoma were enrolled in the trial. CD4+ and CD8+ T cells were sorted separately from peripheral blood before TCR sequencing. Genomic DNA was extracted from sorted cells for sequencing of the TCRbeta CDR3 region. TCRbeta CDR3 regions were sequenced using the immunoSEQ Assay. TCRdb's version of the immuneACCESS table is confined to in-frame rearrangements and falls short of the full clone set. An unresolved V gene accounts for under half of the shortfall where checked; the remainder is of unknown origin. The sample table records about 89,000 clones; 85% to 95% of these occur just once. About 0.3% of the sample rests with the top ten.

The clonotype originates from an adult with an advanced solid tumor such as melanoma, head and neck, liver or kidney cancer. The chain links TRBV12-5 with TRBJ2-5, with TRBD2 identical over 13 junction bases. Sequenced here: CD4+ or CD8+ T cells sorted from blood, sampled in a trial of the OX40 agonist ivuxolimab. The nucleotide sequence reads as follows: TGTGCTAGTGGTTTGCTCCGGACTAGCGGGAGTTCGGAGACCCAGTACTTC. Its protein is CASGLLRTSGSSETQYF.